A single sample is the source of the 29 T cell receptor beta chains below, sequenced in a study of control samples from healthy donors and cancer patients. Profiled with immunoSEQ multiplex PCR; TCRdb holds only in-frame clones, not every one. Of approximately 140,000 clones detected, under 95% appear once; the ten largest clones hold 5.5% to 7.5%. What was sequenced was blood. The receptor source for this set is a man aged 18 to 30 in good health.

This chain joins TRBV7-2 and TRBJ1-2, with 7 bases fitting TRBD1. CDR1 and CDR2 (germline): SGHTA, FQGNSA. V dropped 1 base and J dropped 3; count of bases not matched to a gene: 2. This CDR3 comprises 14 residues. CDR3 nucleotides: TGTGCCAGCAGCTTAGATACAGGGGACTATGGCTACACCTTC. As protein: CASSLDTGDYGYTF.

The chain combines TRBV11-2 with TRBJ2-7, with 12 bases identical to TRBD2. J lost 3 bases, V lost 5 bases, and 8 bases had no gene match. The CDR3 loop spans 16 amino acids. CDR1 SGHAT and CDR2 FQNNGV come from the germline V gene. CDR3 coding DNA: TGTGCCAGCAGCCCACGACTAGCGGGGGCACGCTACGAGCAGTACTTC. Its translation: CASSPRLAGARYEQYF.

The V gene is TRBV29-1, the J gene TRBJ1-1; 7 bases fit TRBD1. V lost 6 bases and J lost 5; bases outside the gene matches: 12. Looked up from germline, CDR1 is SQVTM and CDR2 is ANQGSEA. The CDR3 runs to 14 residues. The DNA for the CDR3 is TGCAGCGTCGCTAAACAGGGGATTGGGACTGAAGCTTTCTTT. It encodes CSVAKQGIGTEAFF.

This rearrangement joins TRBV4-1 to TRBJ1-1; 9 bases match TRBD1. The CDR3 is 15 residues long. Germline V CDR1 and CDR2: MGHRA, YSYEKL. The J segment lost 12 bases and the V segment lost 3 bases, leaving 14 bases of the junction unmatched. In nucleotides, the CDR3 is TGCGCCAGCAGCCAGGGAACCGACAGGGGGAGTAGGACTTTCTTT. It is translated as CASSQGTDRGSRTFF.

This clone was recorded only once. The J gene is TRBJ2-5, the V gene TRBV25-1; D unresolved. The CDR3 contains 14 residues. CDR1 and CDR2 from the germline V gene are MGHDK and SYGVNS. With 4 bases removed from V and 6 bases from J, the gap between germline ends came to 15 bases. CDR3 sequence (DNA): TGTGCCAGCAGTGGTTCTAAGGATCGGAAGACCCAGTACTTC. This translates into CASSGSKDRKTQYF. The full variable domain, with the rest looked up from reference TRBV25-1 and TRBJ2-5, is EADIYQTPRYLVIGTGKKITLECSQTMGHDKMYWYQQDPGMELHLIHYSYGVNSTEKGDLSSESTVSRIRTEHFPLTLESARPSHTSQYLCASSGSKDRKTQYFGPGTRLLVL.

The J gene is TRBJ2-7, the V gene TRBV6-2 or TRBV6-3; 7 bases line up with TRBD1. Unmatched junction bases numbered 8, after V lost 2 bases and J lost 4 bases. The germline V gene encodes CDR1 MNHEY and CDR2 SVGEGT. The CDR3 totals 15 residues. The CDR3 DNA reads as TGTGCCAGCAGTTACGCCCCGGGACAGAATTACGAGCAGTACTTC. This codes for CASSYAPGQNYEQYF.

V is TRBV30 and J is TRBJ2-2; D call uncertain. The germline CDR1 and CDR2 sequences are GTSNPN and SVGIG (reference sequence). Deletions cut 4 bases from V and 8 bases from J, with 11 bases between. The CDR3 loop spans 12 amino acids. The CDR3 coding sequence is TGTGCCTGGACCGGGTCTCTGGGGGAGCTGTTTTTT. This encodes CAWTGSLGELFF. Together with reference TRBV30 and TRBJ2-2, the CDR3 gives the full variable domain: SQTIHQWPATLVQPVGSPLSLECTVEGTSNPNLYWYRQAAGRGLQLLFYSVGIGQISSEVPQNLSASRPQDRQFILSSKKLLLSDSGFYLCAWTGSLGELFFGEGSRLTVL.

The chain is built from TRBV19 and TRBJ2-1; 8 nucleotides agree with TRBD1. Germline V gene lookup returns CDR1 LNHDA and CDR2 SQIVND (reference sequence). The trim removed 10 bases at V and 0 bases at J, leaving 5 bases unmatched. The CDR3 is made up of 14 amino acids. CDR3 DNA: TGTGCCAAGACAGGGGAGAGCTCCTACAATGAGCAGTTCTTC. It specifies CAKTGESSYNEQFF.

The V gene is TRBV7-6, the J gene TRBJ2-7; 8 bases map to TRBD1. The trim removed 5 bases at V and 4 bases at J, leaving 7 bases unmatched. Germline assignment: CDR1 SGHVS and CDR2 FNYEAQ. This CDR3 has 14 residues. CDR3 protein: CASSPKDRVYEQYF. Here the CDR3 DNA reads TGTGCCAGCAGCCCTAAGGACAGGGTGTACGAGCAGTACTTC.

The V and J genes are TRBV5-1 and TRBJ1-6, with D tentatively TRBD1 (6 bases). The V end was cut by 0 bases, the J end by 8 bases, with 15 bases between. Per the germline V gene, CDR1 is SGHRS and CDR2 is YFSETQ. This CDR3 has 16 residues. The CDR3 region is CASSLVGRGGDSPLHF. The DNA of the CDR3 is TGCGCCAGCAGCTTGGTTGGCAGGGGAGGTGATTCACCCCTCCACTTT.

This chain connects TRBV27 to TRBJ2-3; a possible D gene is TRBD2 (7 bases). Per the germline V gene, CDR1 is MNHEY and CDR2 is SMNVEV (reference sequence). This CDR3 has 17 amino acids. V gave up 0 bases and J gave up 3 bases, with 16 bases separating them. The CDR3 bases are TGTGCCAGCAGTTTATCCCCGACGGGGAGGGGGACAGATACGCAGTATTTT. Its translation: CASSLSPTGRGTDTQYF.

The CDR3 loop is CASSLGQGETEAFF. As DNA, the CDR3 is TGCGCCAGCAGCTTGGGACAGGGAGAAACTGAAGCTTTCTTT. The chain is built from TRBV5-1 and TRBJ1-1; TRBD1 agrees at 7 bases. V dropped 0 bases and J dropped 5; count of bases not matched to a gene: 4. CDR3 length equals 14 residues. Looked up from germline, CDR1 is SGHRS and CDR2 is YFSETQ.

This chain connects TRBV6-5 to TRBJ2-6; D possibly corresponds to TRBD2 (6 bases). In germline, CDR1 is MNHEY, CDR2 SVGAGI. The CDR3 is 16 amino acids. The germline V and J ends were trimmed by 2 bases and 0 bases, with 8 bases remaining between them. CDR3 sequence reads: CASSYGGSSGANVLTF. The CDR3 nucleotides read TGTGCCAGCAGTTACGGAGGGTCCTCTGGGGCCAACGTCCTGACTTTC.

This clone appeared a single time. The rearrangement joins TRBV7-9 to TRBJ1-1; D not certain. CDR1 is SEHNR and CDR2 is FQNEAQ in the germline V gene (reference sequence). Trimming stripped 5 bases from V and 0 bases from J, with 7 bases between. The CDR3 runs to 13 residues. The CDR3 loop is CASSPDVNTEAFF. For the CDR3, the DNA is TGTGCCAGCAGCCCGGACGTGAACACTGAAGCTTTCTTT. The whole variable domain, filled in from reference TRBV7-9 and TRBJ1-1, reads DTGVSQNPRHKITKRGQNVTFRCDPISEHNRLYWYRQTLGQGPEFLTYFQNEAQLEKSRLLSDRFSAERPKGSFSTLEIQRTEQGDSAMYLCASSPDVNTEAFFGQGTRLTVV.

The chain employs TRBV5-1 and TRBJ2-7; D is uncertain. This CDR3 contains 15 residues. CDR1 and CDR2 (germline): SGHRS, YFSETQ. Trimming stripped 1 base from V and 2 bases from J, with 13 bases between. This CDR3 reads CASSLRTESTYEQYF. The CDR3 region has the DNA TGCGCCAGCAGCTTGCGGACCGAATCCACCTACGAGCAGTACTTC.

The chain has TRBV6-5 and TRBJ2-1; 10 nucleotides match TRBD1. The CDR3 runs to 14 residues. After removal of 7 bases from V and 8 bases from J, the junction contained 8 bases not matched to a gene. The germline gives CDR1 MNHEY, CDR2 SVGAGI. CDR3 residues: CASNPGTGDYEQFF. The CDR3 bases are TGTGCCAGCAACCCCGGGACAGGGGATTATGAGCAGTTCTTC.

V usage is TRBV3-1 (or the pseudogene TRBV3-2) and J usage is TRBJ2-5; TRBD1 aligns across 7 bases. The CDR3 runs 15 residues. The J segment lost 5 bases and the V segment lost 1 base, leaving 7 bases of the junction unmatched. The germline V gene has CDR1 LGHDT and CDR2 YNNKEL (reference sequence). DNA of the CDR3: TGTGCCAGCAGCCAAGGCGACAGGGTACTGGAGACCCAGTACTTC. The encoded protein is CASSQGDRVLETQYF.

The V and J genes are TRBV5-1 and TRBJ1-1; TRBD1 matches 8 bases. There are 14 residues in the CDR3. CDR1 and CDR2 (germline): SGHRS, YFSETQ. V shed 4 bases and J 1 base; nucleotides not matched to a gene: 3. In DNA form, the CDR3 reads TGCGCCAGCAGCGATGGGACAGGGAACACTGAAGCTTTCTTT. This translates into CASSDGTGNTEAFF.

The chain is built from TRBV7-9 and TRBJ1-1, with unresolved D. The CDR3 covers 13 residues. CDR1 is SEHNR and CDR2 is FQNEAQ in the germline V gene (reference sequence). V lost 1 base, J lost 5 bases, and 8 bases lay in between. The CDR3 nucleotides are TGTGCCAGCAGCTTAGAATCGTGGACTGAAGCTTTCTTT. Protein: CASSLESWTEAFF. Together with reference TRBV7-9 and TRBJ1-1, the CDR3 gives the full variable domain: DTGVSQNPRHKITKRGQNVTFRCDPISEHNRLYWYRQTLGQGPEFLTYFQNEAQLEKSRLLSDRFSAERPKGSFSTLEIQRTEQGDSAMYLCASSLESWTEAFFGQGTRLTVV.

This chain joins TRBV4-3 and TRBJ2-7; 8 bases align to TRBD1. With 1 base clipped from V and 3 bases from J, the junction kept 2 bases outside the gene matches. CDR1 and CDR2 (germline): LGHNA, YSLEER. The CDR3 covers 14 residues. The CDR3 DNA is TGCGCCAGCAGCCAAGGACAGGGGCTCTACGAGCAGTACTTC. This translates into CASSQGQGLYEQYF.

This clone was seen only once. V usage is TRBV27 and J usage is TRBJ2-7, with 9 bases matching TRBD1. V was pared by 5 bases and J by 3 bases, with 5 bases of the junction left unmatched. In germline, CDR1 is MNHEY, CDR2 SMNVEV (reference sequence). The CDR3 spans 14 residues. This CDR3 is CASSQPGQGYEQYF. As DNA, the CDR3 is TGTGCCAGCAGTCAACCGGGACAGGGCTACGAGCAGTACTTC.

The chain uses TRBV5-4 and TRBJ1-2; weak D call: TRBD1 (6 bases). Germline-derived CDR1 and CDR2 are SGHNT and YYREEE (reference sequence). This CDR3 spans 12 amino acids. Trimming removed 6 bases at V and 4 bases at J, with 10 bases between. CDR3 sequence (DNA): TGTGCCAGCATGGACAGCCCCTATGGCTACACCTTC. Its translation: CASMDSPYGYTF.

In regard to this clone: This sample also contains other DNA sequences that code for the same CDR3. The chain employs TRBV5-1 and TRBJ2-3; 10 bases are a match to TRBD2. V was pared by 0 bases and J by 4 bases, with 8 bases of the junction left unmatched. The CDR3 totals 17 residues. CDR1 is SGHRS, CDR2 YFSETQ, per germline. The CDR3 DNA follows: TGCGCCAGCAGCTTGGCCGGGGGAGCGGGGGGGTCAGATACGCAGTATTTT. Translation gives CASSLAGGAGGSDTQYF.

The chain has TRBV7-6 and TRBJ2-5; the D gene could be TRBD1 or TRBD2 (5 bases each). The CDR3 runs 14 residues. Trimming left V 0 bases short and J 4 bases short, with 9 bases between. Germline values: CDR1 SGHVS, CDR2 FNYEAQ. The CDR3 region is CASSLARGAETQYF. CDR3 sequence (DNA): TGTGCCAGCAGCTTAGCGCGAGGGGCAGAGACCCAGTACTTC.

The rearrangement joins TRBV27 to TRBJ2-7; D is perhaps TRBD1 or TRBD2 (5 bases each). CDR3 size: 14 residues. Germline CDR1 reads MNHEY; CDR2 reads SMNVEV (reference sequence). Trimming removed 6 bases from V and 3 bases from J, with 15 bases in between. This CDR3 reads CASSPGRKFYEQYF. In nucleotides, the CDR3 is TGTGCCAGCAGCCCGGGACGGAAGTTCTACGAGCAGTACTTC.

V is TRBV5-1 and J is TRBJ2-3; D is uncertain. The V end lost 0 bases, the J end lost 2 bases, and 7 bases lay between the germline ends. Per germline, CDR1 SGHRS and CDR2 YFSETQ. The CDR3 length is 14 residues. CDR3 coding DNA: TGCGCCAGCAGCTTGGGTACAGCCACAGATACGCAGTATTTT. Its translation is CASSLGTATDTQYF. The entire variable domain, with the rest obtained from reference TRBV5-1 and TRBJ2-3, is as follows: KAGVTQTPRYLIKTRGQQVTLSCSPISGHRSVSWYQQTPGQGLQFLFEYFSETQRNKGNFPGRFSGRQFSNSRSEMNVSTLELGDSALYLCASSLGTATDTQYFGPGTRLTVL.

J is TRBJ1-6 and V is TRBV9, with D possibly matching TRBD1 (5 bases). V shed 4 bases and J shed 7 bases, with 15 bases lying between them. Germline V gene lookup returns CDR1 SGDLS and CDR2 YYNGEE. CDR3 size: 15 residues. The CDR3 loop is CASSPTGTDNSPLHF. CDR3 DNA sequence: TGTGCCAGCAGCCCCACCGGGACGGACAATTCACCCCTCCACTTT.

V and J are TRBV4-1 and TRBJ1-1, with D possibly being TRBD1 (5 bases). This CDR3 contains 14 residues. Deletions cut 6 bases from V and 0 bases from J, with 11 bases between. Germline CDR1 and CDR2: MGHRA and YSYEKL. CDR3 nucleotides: TGCGCCAGCAGGGGAGTGACAGTGAACACTGAAGCTTTCTTT. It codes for CASRGVTVNTEAFF.

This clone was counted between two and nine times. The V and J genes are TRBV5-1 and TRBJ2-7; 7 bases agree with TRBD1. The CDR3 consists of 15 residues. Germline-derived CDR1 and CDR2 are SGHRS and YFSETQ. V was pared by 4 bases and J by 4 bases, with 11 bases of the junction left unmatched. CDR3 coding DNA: TGCGCCAGCAGCCCCCGACAGGGAATATCGTACGAGCAGTACTTC. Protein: CASSPRQGISYEQYF.